These 9 T cell receptor beta chains share one sample of origin, sequenced in a study of cytomegalovirus exposure and HLA in healthy donors. PCR employed 60 Vbeta and 13 Jbeta primers. The assay was immunoSEQ multiplex PCR, and TCRdb's table has in-frame clones only and misses some. The data show some 250,000 clones, 82% seen once. The material sequenced was PBMCs. The receptor set was obtained from a woman between 35 and 50 years old in good health and CMV-seropositive.

The gene calls are TRBV11-3 and TRBJ2-2; D may be TRBD1 (5 bases). This CDR3 has 15 amino acids. Germline-derived CDR1 and CDR2 are SGHNT and YENEEA. Trimming took off 6 bases at V and 3 bases at J, with 14 bases between the two ends. In nucleotides, the CDR3 is TGTGCCAGCAGTGTCGTAGGGGTCGACACCGGGGAGCTGTTTTTT. Its protein product is CASSVVGVDTGELFF.

This chain links TRBV6-5 with TRBJ2-5; 11 bases align to TRBD2. The closer fit of TRBJ2-7 to the DNA end suggests the J call may be wrong. This CDR3 is built from 16 residues. Germline values: CDR1 MNHEY, CDR2 SVGAGI. The CDR3 region is CASSYLTSGNLYEQYF. The CDR3, as DNA: TGTGCCAGCAGTTACCTGACTAGCGGGAATCTCTACGAGCAGTACTTC.

The rearrangement uses TRBV18 and TRBJ1-1; a possible D gene is TRBD1 (5 bases). V lost 6 bases, J lost 5 bases, and 13 bases lay in between. Germline V gives CDR1 KGHSH, CDR2 LQKENI. This CDR3 is built from 13 residues. The CDR3 loop is CASSGGETTEAFF. The CDR3 coding sequence is TGTGCCAGCTCTGGGGGGGAGACGACTGAAGCTTTCTTT. Filled out from reference TRBV18 and TRBJ1-1, the complete variable domain reads NAGVMQNPRHLVRRRGQEARLRCSPMKGHSHVYWYRQLPEEGLKFMVYLQKENIIDESGMPKERFSAEFPKEGPSILRIQQVVRGDSAAYFCASSGGETTEAFFGQGTRLTVV.

The genes are TRBV6-1 and TRBJ2-5, with D possibly being TRBD2 (6 bases). V gave up 6 bases and J gave up 9 bases, with 20 bases separating them. Germline-derived CDR1 and CDR2 are MNHNS and SASEGT. This CDR3 comprises 14 residues. CDR3 nucleotide sequence: TGTGCCAGCAGGACTGAGTGGGGCTGGGGGGCCCAGTACTTC. The encoded protein is CASRTEWGWGAQYF.

Worth noting for this clone: At one of its ends the junction is not consistent with the germline gene, which may arise from a read error. The sample has other DNA sequences that encode this CDR3 too. The gene calls are TRBV7-9 and TRBJ2-7; D ambiguous. The CDR3 extends over 12 amino acids. Germline V lookup: CDR1 SEHNR, CDR2 FQNEAQ (reference sequence). In DNA form, the CDR3 reads TGTTCCAGCAGCTTAGCTAGCTACGAGCAGTACTTC. The encoded protein is CSSSLASYEQYF.

The chain uses TRBV15 and TRBJ2-1, with a possible D match to TRBD2 (6 bases). The CDR3 length is 16 residues. Looked up from germline, CDR1 is LNHNV and CDR2 is YYDKDF (reference sequence). Deletions cut 1 base from V and 4 bases from J, with 14 bases between. The CDR3 here is CATSRGGTPSYNEQFF. Here the CDR3 DNA reads TGTGCCACCAGCAGAGGGGGGACTCCGTCGTACAATGAGCAGTTCTTC.

The chain employs TRBV5-4 and TRBJ2-1, with 13 bases identical to TRBD2. V trimming: 5 bases; J trimming: 10 bases; junction bases outside the gene matches: 12. CDR3 length equals 16 residues. Germline CDR1 is SGHNT and CDR2 is YYREEE (reference sequence). CDR3 in DNA: TGTGCCAGCAGTACCTGGACTAGCGGGGGCTATGGGGAGCAGTTCTTC. Translated, it gives CASSTWTSGGYGEQFF.

Of note for this clone: The junction does not match germline at one end; this may be a read error. This chain links TRBV7-9 with TRBJ2-5; TRBD1 matches 7 bases. This CDR3 is 13 amino acids long. In germline, CDR1 is SEHNR, CDR2 FQNEAQ (reference sequence). The CDR3 sequence is CSSSSRQGETQYF. CDR3 DNA sequence: TGTTCCAGCAGCTCCAGACAGGGTGAGACCCAGTACTTC.

This clone appeared a few times. The chain couples TRBV6-5 to TRBJ2-1; possibly TRBD2 for D (6 bases). The length of the CDR3 is 14 residues. With 2 bases removed from V and 6 bases from J, the gap between germline ends came to 11 bases. Germline V gene lookup returns CDR1 MNHEY and CDR2 SVGAGI. CDR3 region: CASSYLGRSNEQFF. Here the CDR3 DNA reads TGTGCCAGCAGTTACCTGGGGAGGAGCAATGAGCAGTTCTTC.